The 10 T cell receptor beta chains below all came from one sample that was sequenced in a study of long-term antiretroviral therapy in people with HIV. The libraries were made with immunoSEQ v3.0 at survey level. Libraries were prepared by immunoSEQ multiplex PCR; TCRdb keeps only in-frame clonotypes and omits some of them. The data show under 40,000 clones, approximately 84% seen once. The sequencing used unsorted PBMCs, collected 2.8 years before starting antiretroviral therapy. These receptor sequences come from a woman aged 25 to 39 with HIV.

The genes are TRBV29-1 and TRBJ1-2; no clear D. The CDR3 runs to 13 residues. Germline values: CDR1 SQVTM, CDR2 ANQGSEA. V shed 3 bases and J shed 4 bases, with 12 bases lying between them. The chain's CDR3 is CSVDVSRGYGYTF. The CDR3 DNA reads TGCAGCGTTGACGTTTCGCGGGGCTATGGCTACACCTTC.

The chain has TRBV13 and TRBJ2-3, with 8 bases identical to TRBD2. The V and J ends lost 7 bases and 0 bases, in that order; junction bases with no gene match: 9. Germline assignment: CDR1 PRHDT and CDR2 FYEKMQ (reference sequence). The CDR3 length is 16 residues. This chain's CDR3 is CASTLRGGTSTDTQYF. In DNA, the CDR3 is TGTGCCAGCACCCTACGGGGGGGGACTAGCACAGATACGCAGTATTTT.

The J gene is TRBJ2-2, the V gene TRBV6-4, with D tentatively TRBD2 (6 bases). Germline V CDR1 and CDR2: MRHNA, SNTAGT. This CDR3 contains 13 residues. V was pared by 6 bases and J by 4 bases, with 9 bases between. The CDR3 loop reads CASRGGVTGELFF. The CDR3 bases are TGTGCCAGCAGAGGAGGGGTCACCGGGGAGCTGTTTTTT.

The V and J genes are TRBV7-6 and TRBJ1-1, with 7 bases matching TRBD1. The CDR3 has 16 amino acids. In germline, CDR1 is SGHVS, CDR2 FNYEAQ. The ends lost 5 bases at V and 0 bases at J; junction bases unmatched: 9. CDR3 loop: CASSATGALMNTEAFF. For the CDR3, the DNA is TGTGCCAGCAGCGCAACAGGGGCCCTTATGAACACTGAAGCTTTCTTT.

CDR3 nucleotides: TGCAGCGTTGAAACAGCAGATACGCAGTATTTT. This encodes CSVETADTQYF. The V call is TRBV29-1, the J call TRBJ2-3, with D unresolved. The V end lost 2 bases, the J end lost 4 bases, and 4 bases lay between the germline ends. The CDR3 consists of 11 residues. CDR1 and CDR2 (germline): SQVTM, ANQGSEA.

With respect to this clone: Germline and junction disagree at one end, which may indicate a read error. V and J are TRBV30 and TRBJ2-5; 7 positions match TRBD1. Germline-derived CDR1 and CDR2 are GTSNPN and SVGIG (reference sequence). This CDR3 spans 12 amino acids. Written as DNA, the CDR3 is TGTGCCTGGAGTTCAGAAAAGGGGGCCTGGCACTTC. It encodes CAWSSEKGAWHF.

The chain employs TRBV11-1 and TRBJ1-1; D possibly corresponds to TRBD1 (5 bases). CDR1 and CDR2 (germline): SGHAT, FQDESV (reference sequence). There are 15 residues in the CDR3. Trimming shortened V by 3 bases and J by 6 bases, and 17 bases separated the two germline ends. The CDR3 region has the DNA TGTGCCAGCAGCTTGGGACTCGGAGAGACCCCTGAAGCTTTCTTT. Encoded protein: CASSLGLGETPEAFF.

The V call is TRBV27, the J call TRBJ2-5; TRBD2 is a possible D gene (5 bases). The germline gives CDR1 MNHEY, CDR2 SMNVEV (reference sequence). The CDR3 consists of 16 residues. V dropped 2 bases and J dropped 4 bases, with 17 bases sitting between them. The CDR3 DNA follows: TGTGCCAGCAGTTTAAGAGGGCTGAGGGATGGAGAGACCCAGTACTTC. Its translation: CASSLRGLRDGETQYF.

This chain joins TRBV7-6 and TRBJ2-1, with a tentative D call TRBD2 (6 bases). Trimming pared 5 bases from V and 4 bases from J, leaving 21 bases between. CDR3 size: 17 residues. Germline V lookup: CDR1 SGHVS, CDR2 FNYEAQ. CDR3 in amino acids: CASSPGAGGGIYNEQFF. The CDR3 coding sequence is TGTGCCAGCAGCCCTGGGGCAGGTGGGGGGATTTACAATGAGCAGTTCTTC.

V is TRBV5-5 and J is TRBJ2-1; 9 nucleotides agree with TRBD2. The germline gives CDR1 SGHKS, CDR2 YYEKEE (reference sequence). The CDR3 is made up of 18 amino acids. V was pared by 6 bases and J by 4 bases, with 17 bases of the junction left unmatched. The CDR3: CASTSSAPGTSLYNEQFF. DNA for the CDR3: TGTGCCAGCACCTCCTCGGCTCCCGGGACTAGCCTATACAATGAGCAGTTCTTC. The full variable domain, with the rest looked up from reference TRBV5-5 and TRBJ2-1, is DAGVTQSPTHLIKTRGQQVTLRCSPISGHKSVSWYQQVLGQGPQFIFQYYEKEERGRGNFPDRFSARQFPNYSSELNVNALLLGDSALYLCASTSSAPGTSLYNEQFFGPGTRLTVL.